This TCR beta chain was observed in a study of T-cell memory formation after mild COVID-19. There are many counts of this clonotype. Via MiXCR, TCRdb re-called the 5' RACE reads, giving one row per CDR3 protein. Of under 250,000 distinct CDR3 sequences listed, approximately 15% are singletons. The sample taken for sequencing was PBMCs or a T cell subset sorted from them (not recorded which). The TCR sequence derives from an adult woman who had mild COVID-19 (a few samples of this study predate the infection). Cell type and time point are not known.

The CDR3 is CASSSKRLAGYNEQFF. The CDR3 bases are TGTGCCAGCAGCTCGAAGAGACTAGCGGGGTACAATGAGCAGTTCTTC. V usage is TRBV5-6 and J usage is TRBJ2-1; 11 positions agree with TRBD2. CDR3 size: 16 residues. Germline V gene data show CDR1 as SGHDT and CDR2 as YYEEEE. V trimming: 3 bases; J trimming: 4 bases; junction bases outside the gene matches: 6.